This is a list of T cell receptor beta chains from one sample in a study of T cell responses to AZD1222 COVID-19 vaccine. Libraries were prepared by immunoSEQ multiplex PCR; TCRdb keeps only in-frame clonotypes and omits some of them. This sample has some 86,000 clones, with about 91% found just once. This specimen consisted of peripheral blood, obtained on day 0 of AZD1222 vaccination. These receptor sequences come from an adult in good health. Each CDR3 is given with its conserved first and last residue. Each record gives: J gene, V gene, CDR3 protein.

j_call: TRBJ2-2; v_call: TRBV27; cdr3_aa: CAVQVRGSRDTGELFF
j_call: TRBJ2-1; v_call: TRBV5-1; cdr3_aa: CASSSYVGLGEQFF
j_call: TRBJ2-7; v_call: TRBV28; cdr3_aa: CASSVIGQGGLYEQYF
j_call: TRBJ2-7; v_call: TRBV14; cdr3_aa: CASTWTGGSGEQYF
j_call: TRBJ1-5; v_call: TRBV5-1; cdr3_aa: CASSLTGDGGNQPQHF
j_call: TRBJ2-1; v_call: TRBV11-2; cdr3_aa: CASSSPKPGLAGVIPVRAYNEQFF
j_call: TRBJ2-2; v_call: TRBV5-6; cdr3_aa: CASSFSGRALGTGELFF
j_call: TRBJ2-1; v_call: TRBV7-2; cdr3_aa: CASSLDWNEQFF
j_call: TRBJ2-7; v_call: TRBV11-1; cdr3_aa: CASSSLAGGYEQYF
j_call: TRBJ2-2; v_call: TRBV11-2; cdr3_aa: CASSLRWTGELFF